These 4 T cell receptor beta chains were sequenced from one sample in a study of T cell repertoires in cytomegalovirus infection. TCRdb reprocessed the reads via MiXCR and lists one record per CDR3 protein. The sample has roughly 190,000 distinct CDR3 sequences, approximately 9.7% seen once. The sample was PBMCs. All receptors come from a human donor in good health (CMV status not recorded). Some clones in this sample may be carry-over from other donors' samples.

This clonotype was seen a handful of times. J is TRBJ2-7 and V is TRBV20-1, with TRBD2 matching 12 bases. J was trimmed by 6 bases and V by 5 bases; bases with no gene match: 11. The CDR3 loop spans 15 amino acids. CDR1 and CDR2 from the germline V gene are DFQATT and SNEGSKA (reference sequence). The DNA of the CDR3 is TGCAGTGCTTCCCGCACTAGCGGGGGGTCCGGCGAGCAGTACTTC. Its translation: CSASRTSGGSGEQYF.

This clonotype appeared many times. J is TRBJ2-3 and V is TRBV12-3 or TRBV12-4; 8 positions match TRBD2. The CDR3 consists of 15 residues. J gave up 6 bases and V 4 bases, and 9 bases lay outside the gene matches. The CDR3 DNA is TGTGCCAGCAGTTCCCCTGGCGGGGGGATGGATACGCAGTATTTT. Protein product: CASSSPGGGMDTQYF.

This clonotype was detected only a few times. The genes are TRBV15 and TRBJ2-6; 8 positions match TRBD1. Losses at the gene ends were 6 bases for V and 1 base for J; bases not matched to a gene: 14. The CDR3 is 19 amino acids. Germline V lookup: CDR1 LNHNV, CDR2 YYDKDF (reference sequence). The CDR3 nucleotides are TGTGCCACCAGGCAGGGGGCCGGGGGCTCCAGTTCTGGGGCCAACGTCCTGACTTTC. This translates into CATRQGAGGSSSGANVLTF.

The CDR3: CSAPTMDGNTIYF. CDR3 bases: TGCAGTGCTCCAACGATGGACGGAAACACCATATATTTT. This sequence joins TRBV20-1 and TRBJ1-3, with D hard to call. V lost 5 bases, J lost 4 bases, and 12 bases lay in between. The germline CDR1 and CDR2 sequences are DFQATT and SNEGSKA (reference sequence). The length of the CDR3 is 13 residues.